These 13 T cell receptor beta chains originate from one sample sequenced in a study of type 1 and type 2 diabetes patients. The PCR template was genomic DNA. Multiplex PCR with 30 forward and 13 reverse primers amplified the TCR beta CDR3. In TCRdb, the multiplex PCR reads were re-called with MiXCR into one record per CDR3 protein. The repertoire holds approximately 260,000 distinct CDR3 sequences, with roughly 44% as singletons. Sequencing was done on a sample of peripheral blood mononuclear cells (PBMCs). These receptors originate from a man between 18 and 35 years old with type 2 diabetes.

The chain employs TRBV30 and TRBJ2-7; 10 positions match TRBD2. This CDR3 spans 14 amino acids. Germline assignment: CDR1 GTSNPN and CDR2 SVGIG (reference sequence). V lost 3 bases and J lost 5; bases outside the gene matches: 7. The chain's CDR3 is CAWRRGLAGDEQYF. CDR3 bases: TGTGCCTGGAGGCGTGGGCTAGCGGGAGACGAGCAGTACTTC.

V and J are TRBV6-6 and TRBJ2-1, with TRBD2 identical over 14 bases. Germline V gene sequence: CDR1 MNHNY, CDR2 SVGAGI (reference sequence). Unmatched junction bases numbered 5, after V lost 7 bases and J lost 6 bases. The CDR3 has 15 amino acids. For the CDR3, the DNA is TGTGCCAGCATCCCTGGGACTAGCGGGAGCAATGAGCAGTTCTTC. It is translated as CASIPGTSGSNEQFF.

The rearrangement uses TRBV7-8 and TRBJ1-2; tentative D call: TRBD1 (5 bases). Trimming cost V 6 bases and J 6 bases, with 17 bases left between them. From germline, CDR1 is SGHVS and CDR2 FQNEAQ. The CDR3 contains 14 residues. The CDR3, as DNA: TGTGCCAGCAGTCCCCCTAATCTAGGGGATGGCTACACCTTC. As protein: CASSPPNLGDGYTF.

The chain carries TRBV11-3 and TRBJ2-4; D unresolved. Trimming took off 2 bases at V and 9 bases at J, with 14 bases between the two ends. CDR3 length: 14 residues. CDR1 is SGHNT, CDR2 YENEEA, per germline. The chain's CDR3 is CASSLTTGLSIQYF. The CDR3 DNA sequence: TGTGCCAGCAGCTTAACGACGGGTTTAAGCATTCAGTACTTC.

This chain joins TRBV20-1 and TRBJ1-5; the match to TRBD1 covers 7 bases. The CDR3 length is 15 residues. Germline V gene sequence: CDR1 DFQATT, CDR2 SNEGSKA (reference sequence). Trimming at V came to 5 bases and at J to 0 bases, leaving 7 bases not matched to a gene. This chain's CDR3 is CSAPGQLYSNQPQHF. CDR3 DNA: TGCAGTGCTCCGGGACAGCTTTATAGCAATCAGCCCCAGCATTTT.

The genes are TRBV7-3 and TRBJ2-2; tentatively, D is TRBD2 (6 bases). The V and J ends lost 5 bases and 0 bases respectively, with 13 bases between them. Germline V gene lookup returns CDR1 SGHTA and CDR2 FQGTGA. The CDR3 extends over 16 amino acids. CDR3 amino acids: CASSPQWRANTGELFF. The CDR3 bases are TGTGCCAGCAGCCCCCAATGGAGGGCGAACACCGGGGAGCTGTTTTTT.

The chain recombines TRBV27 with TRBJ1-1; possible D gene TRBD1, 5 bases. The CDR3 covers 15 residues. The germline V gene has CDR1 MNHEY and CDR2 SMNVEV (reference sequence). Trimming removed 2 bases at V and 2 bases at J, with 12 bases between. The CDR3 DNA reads TGTGCCAGCAGTTTACAAGGGGCGACAAACACTGAAGCTTTCTTT. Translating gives CASSLQGATNTEAFF.

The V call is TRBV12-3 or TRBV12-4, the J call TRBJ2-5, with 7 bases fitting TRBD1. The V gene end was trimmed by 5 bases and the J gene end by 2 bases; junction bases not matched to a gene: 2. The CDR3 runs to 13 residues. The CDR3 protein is CASSGDSQETQYF. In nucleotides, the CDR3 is TGTGCCAGCAGTGGGGACAGTCAAGAGACCCAGTACTTC.

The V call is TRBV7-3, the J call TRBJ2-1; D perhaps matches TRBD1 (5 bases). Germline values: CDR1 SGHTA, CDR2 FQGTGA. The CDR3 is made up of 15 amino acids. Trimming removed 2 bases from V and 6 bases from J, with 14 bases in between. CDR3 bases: TGTGCCAGCAGCTTAGGTATAGGGGCGGTCAATGAGCAGTTCTTC. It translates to CASSLGIGAVNEQFF.

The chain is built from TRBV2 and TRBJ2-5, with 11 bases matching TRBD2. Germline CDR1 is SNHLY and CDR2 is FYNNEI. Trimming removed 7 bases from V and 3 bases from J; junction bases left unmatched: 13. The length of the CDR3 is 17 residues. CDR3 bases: TGTGCCAGCACTACGGGACTAGCGGTTATGTTAAAAGAGACCCAGTACTTC. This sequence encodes CASTTGLAVMLKETQYF. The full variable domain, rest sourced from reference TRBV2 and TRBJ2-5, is EPEVTQTPSHQVTQMGQEVILRCVPISNHLYFYWYRQILGQKVEFLVSFYNNEISEKSEIFDDQFSVERPDGSNFTLKIRSTKLEDSAMYFCASTTGLAVMLKETQYFGPGTRLLVL.

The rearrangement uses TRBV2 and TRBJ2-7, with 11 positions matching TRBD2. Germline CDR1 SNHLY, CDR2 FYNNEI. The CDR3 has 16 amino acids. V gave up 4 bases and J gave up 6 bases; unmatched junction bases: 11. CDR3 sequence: CASSVAGGLTGSEQYF. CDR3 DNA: TGTGCCAGCAGTGTAGCGGGAGGGTTGACGGGGAGCGAGCAGTACTTC. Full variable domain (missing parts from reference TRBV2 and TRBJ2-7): EPEVTQTPSHQVTQMGQEVILRCVPISNHLYFYWYRQILGQKVEFLVSFYNNEISEKSEIFDDQFSVERPDGSNFTLKIRSTKLEDSAMYFCASSVAGGLTGSEQYFGPGTRLTVT.

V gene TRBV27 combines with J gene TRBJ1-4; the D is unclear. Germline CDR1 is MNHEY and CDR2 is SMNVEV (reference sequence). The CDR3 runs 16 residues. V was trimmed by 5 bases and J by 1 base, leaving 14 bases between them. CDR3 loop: CASSDYSFLTNEKLFF. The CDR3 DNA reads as TGTGCCAGCAGTGACTACAGTTTCTTAACTAATGAAAAACTGTTTTTT.

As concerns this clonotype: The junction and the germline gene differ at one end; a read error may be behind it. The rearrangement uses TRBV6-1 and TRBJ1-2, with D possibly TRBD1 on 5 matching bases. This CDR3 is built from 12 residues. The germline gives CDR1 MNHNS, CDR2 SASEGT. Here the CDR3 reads CAISDRIYGYTF. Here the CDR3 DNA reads TGTGCCATCAGTGACAGAATTTATGGCTACACCTTC.